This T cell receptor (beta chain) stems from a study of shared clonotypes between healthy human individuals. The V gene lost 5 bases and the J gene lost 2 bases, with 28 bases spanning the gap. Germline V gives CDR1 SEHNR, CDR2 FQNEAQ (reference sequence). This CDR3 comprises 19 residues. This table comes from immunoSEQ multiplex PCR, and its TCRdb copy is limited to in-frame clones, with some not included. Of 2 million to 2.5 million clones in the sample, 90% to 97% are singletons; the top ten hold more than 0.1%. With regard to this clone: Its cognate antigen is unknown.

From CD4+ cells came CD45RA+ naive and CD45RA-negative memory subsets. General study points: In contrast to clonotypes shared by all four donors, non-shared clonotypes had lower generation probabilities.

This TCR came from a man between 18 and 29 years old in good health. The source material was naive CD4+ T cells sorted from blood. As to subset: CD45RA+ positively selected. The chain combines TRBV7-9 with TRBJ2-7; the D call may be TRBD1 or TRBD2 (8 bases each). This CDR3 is CASSPDRGPLAGLTYEQYF. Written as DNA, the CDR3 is TGTGCCAGCAGCCCTGACAGGGGCCCCCTAGCGGGTTTGACCTACGAGCAGTACTTC.